A selection of T cell receptor beta chains follows, all from one sample in a study of cytomegalovirus exposure and HLA in healthy donors. TCRdb keeps only in-frame clones here, not all; method: immunoSEQ multiplex PCR. The table includes approximately 100,000 clones, around 88% detected once. The specimen was PBMCs. The receptors shown here come from a woman in her 30s in good health and CMV-seronegative. Both conserved end residues are part of each CDR3. A D gene is named only where the DNA matches it firmly. The listing skips clone size in some rows; elsewhere it reads once, few, many or a size class.

j_call: TRBJ2-1; clone_size: -; v_call: TRBV2; d_call: TRBD1; cdr3_nt: TGTGCCAGCAGCCCGGGACAGGTCCCTTTTGAGCAGTTCTTC; cdr3_aa: CASSPGQVPFEQFF
j_call: TRBJ1-4; clone_size: -; v_call: TRBV28; d_call: -; cdr3_nt: TGTGCCAGCAGTTTGGAGGAAAAACTGTTTTTT; cdr3_aa: CASSLEEKLFF
j_call: TRBJ2-1; clone_size: -; v_call: TRBV6-6; d_call: TRBD2; cdr3_nt: TGTGCCAGCAGAACTAGCGGGGGAGCCTACAATGAGCAGTTCTTC; cdr3_aa: CASRTSGGAYNEQFF
j_call: TRBJ2-1; clone_size: -; v_call: TRBV11-3; d_call: TRBD2; cdr3_nt: TGTGCCAGCAGCTTAGATTTAGCGGGAGGGGGGAATGAGCAGTTCTTC; cdr3_aa: CASSLDLAGGGNEQFF
j_call: TRBJ1-3; clone_size: -; v_call: TRBV6-5; d_call: TRBD1; cdr3_nt: TGTGCCAGCGGAGAGAGGGGGCCCGGAAACACCATATATTTT; cdr3_aa: CASGERGPGNTIYF
j_call: TRBJ2-2; clone_size: -; v_call: TRBV28; d_call: -; cdr3_nt: TGTGCCAGCAGTTTGCAGGTCGGGGAGCTGTTTTTT; cdr3_aa: CASSLQVGELFF
j_call: TRBJ2-7; clone_size: -; v_call: TRBV29-1; d_call: TRBD2; cdr3_nt: TGCAGCGTAGATACTAGCGGGCGGTTTTACTTC; cdr3_aa: CSVDTSGRFYF
j_call: TRBJ2-3; clone_size: -; v_call: TRBV4-2; d_call: -; cdr3_nt: TGTGCCAGCAGCCAAGAGAATCAGGCTTCTCCGCAGTATTTT; cdr3_aa: CASSQENQASPQYF
j_call: TRBJ1-2; clone_size: few; v_call: TRBV2; d_call: -; cdr3_nt: TGTGCCAGCAAGCCAGGGGCCTATGGCTACACCTTC; cdr3_aa: CASKPGAYGYTF
j_call: TRBJ2-3; clone_size: once; v_call: TRBV7-2; d_call: TRBD2; cdr3_nt: TGTGCCAGCAGATTAGCGGGAGGGGAAGTCCGCACAGATACGCAGTATTTT; cdr3_aa: CASRLAGGEVRTDTQYF
j_call: TRBJ1-2; clone_size: -; v_call: TRBV20-1; d_call: -; cdr3_nt: TGCAGTGCTAACCCTCCGGATGGCTACACCTTC; cdr3_aa: CSANPPDGYTF
j_call: TRBJ2-3; clone_size: once; v_call: TRBV27; d_call: TRBD2; cdr3_nt: TGTGCCAGCAGTTCTTTAGCGGGAGGCGCAGATACGCAGTATTTT; cdr3_aa: CASSSLAGGADTQYF
j_call: TRBJ2-5; clone_size: -; v_call: TRBV4-2; d_call: -; cdr3_nt: TGTGCCAGCAGCCAAGGCGAGGTGGCAAGCGGTAAAGAGACCCAGTACTTC; cdr3_aa: CASSQGEVASGKETQYF
j_call: TRBJ1-6; clone_size: -; v_call: TRBV5-1; d_call: -; cdr3_nt: TGCGCCAGCAGCTTGGATGGGCCCCCGCTTTCACCCCTCCACTTT; cdr3_aa: CASSLDGPPLSPLHF
j_call: TRBJ1-2; clone_size: -; v_call: TRBV29-1; d_call: -; cdr3_nt: TGCAGCGCCTCTTACCCCTGGGGAGTTAACTATGGCTACACCTTC; cdr3_aa: CSASYPWGVNYGYTF
j_call: TRBJ2-7; clone_size: -; v_call: TRBV10-2; d_call: TRBD2; cdr3_nt: TGCGCCAGCAGTGACCGGGGGGGCTACGAGCAGTACTTC; cdr3_aa: CASSDRGGYEQYF
j_call: TRBJ2-1; clone_size: -; v_call: TRBV5-8; d_call: -; cdr3_nt: TGTGCCAGCAGCTTGGTATTCAGTGAGCAGTTCTTC; cdr3_aa: CASSLVFSEQFF
j_call: TRBJ2-1; clone_size: -; v_call: TRBV9; d_call: -; cdr3_nt: TGTGCCAGCACGCTAGAGGGCGCGAGCAATGAGCAGTTCTTC; cdr3_aa: CASTLEGASNEQFF
j_call: TRBJ2-5; clone_size: -; v_call: TRBV5-6; d_call: TRBD1; cdr3_nt: TGTGCCAGCAGCTTGGACAGGGGCGGCGAGACCCAGTACTTC; cdr3_aa: CASSLDRGGETQYF
j_call: TRBJ2-7; clone_size: -; v_call: TRBV28; d_call: TRBD2; cdr3_nt: TGTGCCAGCAGTTTATGGCCCGGGACTAGCGGGATCGGAGGCGAGCAGTACTTC; cdr3_aa: CASSLWPGTSGIGGEQYF
j_call: TRBJ2-7; clone_size: -; v_call: TRBV10-1; d_call: -; cdr3_nt: TGCGCCAGCAGTGAGTTCGGGGGGCAGCCCGACGAGCAGTACTTC; cdr3_aa: CASSEFGGQPDEQYF
j_call: TRBJ2-7; clone_size: -; v_call: TRBV28; d_call: -; cdr3_nt: TGTGCCAGCAGCGGGAACTACTACGAGCAGTACTTC; cdr3_aa: CASSGNYYEQYF
j_call: TRBJ2-1; clone_size: -; v_call: TRBV10-2; d_call: TRBD2; cdr3_nt: TGCGCCAGCACCCACCGGACTAGGCCCCGGTTGGAAGGACAGTTCTTC; cdr3_aa: CASTHRTRPRLEGQFF
j_call: TRBJ2-1; clone_size: -; v_call: TRBV6-6; d_call: TRBD2; cdr3_nt: TGTGCCAGCAGCCCCGCTAGCGGGAGCTACAATGAGCAGTTCTTC; cdr3_aa: CASSPASGSYNEQFF
j_call: TRBJ1-2; clone_size: -; v_call: TRBV5-1; d_call: TRBD1; cdr3_nt: TGCGCCAGCAGCTTGGAGGGACAGGGTAGTGGCGGCTACACCTTC; cdr3_aa: CASSLEGQGSGGYTF
j_call: TRBJ2-5; clone_size: -; v_call: TRBV11-1; d_call: -; cdr3_nt: TGTGCCAGCAGCCCAAGCCCCGCCCCACAGACCCAGTACTTC; cdr3_aa: CASSPSPAPQTQYF
j_call: TRBJ2-3; clone_size: -; v_call: TRBV7-3; d_call: TRBD2; cdr3_nt: TGTGCCAGCAGCTTCGGCGGGGGGATAACTAGCACAGATACGCAGTATTTT; cdr3_aa: CASSFGGGITSTDTQYF
j_call: TRBJ2-2; clone_size: -; v_call: TRBV4-2; d_call: -; cdr3_nt: TGTGCCAGCAGCCAAGAGCCAGCCGGGGAGCTGTTTTTT; cdr3_aa: CASSQEPAGELFF
j_call: TRBJ2-7; clone_size: -; v_call: TRBV6-1; d_call: TRBD1; cdr3_nt: TGTGCCAGCAGTGACTGGACAGGGGGCGGCGAGCAGTACTTC; cdr3_aa: CASSDWTGGGEQYF
j_call: TRBJ1-3; clone_size: -; v_call: TRBV18; d_call: -; cdr3_nt: TGTGCCAGCTCACCACCAGGGGTTCAAGGAGACACCATATATTTT; cdr3_aa: CASSPPGVQGDTIYF
j_call: TRBJ2-7; clone_size: -; v_call: TRBV6-5; d_call: -; cdr3_nt: TGTGCCAGCAGTTTCGGGGGGCACGAGCAGTACTTC; cdr3_aa: CASSFGGHEQYF
j_call: TRBJ1-2; clone_size: -; v_call: TRBV6-5; d_call: TRBD1; cdr3_nt: TGTGCCAGCAGTTACTCTAGTGCAGGGGGAGGCTACACCTTC; cdr3_aa: CASSYSSAGGGYTF
j_call: TRBJ1-4; clone_size: -; v_call: TRBV18; d_call: -; cdr3_nt: TGTGCCAGCTCACCATCCGCAACTAATGAAAAACTGTTTTTT; cdr3_aa: CASSPSATNEKLFF
j_call: TRBJ1-6; clone_size: -; v_call: TRBV7-9; d_call: -; cdr3_nt: TGTGCCAGCAGTCAATATCGGGGGGCGCGATCACCCCTCCACTTT; cdr3_aa: CASSQYRGARSPLHF
j_call: TRBJ1-2; clone_size: -; v_call: TRBV7-8; d_call: TRBD1; cdr3_nt: TGTGCCAGCAGCTTAGGGTGGGCAGGGGGGAAGTCCAACTATGGCTACACCTTC; cdr3_aa: CASSLGWAGGKSNYGYTF
j_call: TRBJ1-4; clone_size: -; v_call: TRBV27; d_call: -; cdr3_nt: TGTGCCAGCCGCCATGGCGAAAAACTGTTTTTT; cdr3_aa: CASRHGEKLFF
j_call: TRBJ1-1; clone_size: -; v_call: TRBV11-2; d_call: -; cdr3_nt: TGTGCCAGCAGACCCCTCGAGGGCCGTGGCGCTTTCTTT; cdr3_aa: CASRPLEGRGAFF
j_call: TRBJ1-2; clone_size: -; v_call: TRBV18; d_call: -; cdr3_nt: TGTGCCAGCTCACCCCGCTTCGGTCCAAACTATGGCTACACCTTC; cdr3_aa: CASSPRFGPNYGYTF
j_call: TRBJ2-5; clone_size: -; v_call: TRBV2; d_call: -; cdr3_nt: TGTGCCAGCAGCTTAAGCGTGGGGCAGACGGAGACCCAGTACTTC; cdr3_aa: CASSLSVGQTETQYF
j_call: TRBJ2-5; clone_size: -; v_call: TRBV15; d_call: -; cdr3_nt: TGTGCCACCAATGACGGGGGATGGGAGACCCAGTACTTC; cdr3_aa: CATNDGGWETQYF
j_call: TRBJ1-1; clone_size: -; v_call: TRBV5-1; d_call: -; cdr3_nt: TGCGCCAGCAGCTTGGATGGGACACTATTGAACACTGAAGCTTTCTTT; cdr3_aa: CASSLDGTLLNTEAFF
j_call: TRBJ2-5; clone_size: -; v_call: TRBV29-1; d_call: -; cdr3_nt: TGCAGCGTTGAATTGGGGGGGCCGGAGACCCAGTACTTC; cdr3_aa: CSVELGGPETQYF
j_call: TRBJ2-3; clone_size: -; v_call: TRBV7-3; d_call: TRBD1; cdr3_nt: TGTGCCAGCAGCTTAGGGACAGGGCTAGCGATCACAGATACGCAGTATTTT; cdr3_aa: CASSLGTGLAITDTQYF
j_call: TRBJ1-1; clone_size: -; v_call: TRBV6-1; d_call: -; cdr3_nt: TGTGCCAGCAGTGTGGGGGGGACTGAAGCTTTCTTT; cdr3_aa: CASSVGGTEAFF
j_call: TRBJ1-2; clone_size: -; v_call: TRBV5-4; d_call: -; cdr3_nt: TGTGCCAGCAGCGATGACAGGTTTGGCTACACCTTC; cdr3_aa: CASSDDRFGYTF
j_call: TRBJ1-2; clone_size: -; v_call: TRBV4-1; d_call: TRBD1; cdr3_nt: TGCGCCAGCAGCCCATTAGCGGACAGGAACTATGGCTACACCTTC; cdr3_aa: CASSPLADRNYGYTF
j_call: TRBJ2-1; clone_size: -; v_call: TRBV4-1; d_call: TRBD2; cdr3_nt: TGCGCCAGCAGCCAAGAAAGGCTTAGCGGGAGAGCAAATGAGCAGTTCTTC; cdr3_aa: CASSQERLSGRANEQFF
j_call: TRBJ1-2; clone_size: once; v_call: TRBV14; d_call: -; cdr3_nt: TGTGCCAGCAGCCGGGCAGGGGTATGGAATGGCTACACCTTC; cdr3_aa: CASSRAGVWNGYTF
j_call: TRBJ2-7; clone_size: -; v_call: TRBV28; d_call: TRBD2; cdr3_nt: TGTGCCAGCAGTGTTCGGACTAGCGGGAGCCACGAGCAGTACTTC; cdr3_aa: CASSVRTSGSHEQYF
j_call: TRBJ1-2; clone_size: -; v_call: TRBV4-3; d_call: TRBD1; cdr3_nt: TGCGCCAGCAGCCAGCAGACAGGGAACTATGGCTACACCTTC; cdr3_aa: CASSQQTGNYGYTF
j_call: TRBJ2-1; clone_size: -; v_call: TRBV7-2; d_call: -; cdr3_nt: TGTGCCAGCAGCTTAGCGCGTCTTACCGATGAGCAGTTCTTC; cdr3_aa: CASSLARLTDEQFF
j_call: TRBJ1-2; clone_size: -; v_call: TRBV9; d_call: TRBD1; cdr3_nt: TGTGCCAGCAGTAAAAACAGGGGGCACTATGGCTACACCTTC; cdr3_aa: CASSKNRGHYGYTF
j_call: TRBJ1-2; clone_size: -; v_call: TRBV5-1; d_call: TRBD1; cdr3_nt: TGCGCCAGCAGCTTCACAGGGGTTAACTATGGCTACACCTTC; cdr3_aa: CASSFTGVNYGYTF